This TCR beta chain was obtained from a study of T cell repertoires in cytomegalovirus infection. Study information: Matching HLA type, along with CMV infection, was indicated by public TCR beta signatures. Broader study findings: CMV carriers with the relevant HLA were identified by cumulative public TCR beta family frequency.

TCRdb called the reads again in MiXCR, with one record for every CDR3 protein. The sample comprises about 920,000 distinct CDR3 sequences, about a third of which are singletons, and roughly an eighth rests with the top ten. V shed 1 base, J shed 8 bases, and the junction held 8 bases outside the gene matches. The CDR3 extends over 15 amino acids. For this clonotype: Its matching antigen is unknown.

The chain recombines TRBV12-3 or TRBV12-4 with TRBJ1-2, with TRBD1 matching 9 bases. The starting material was cultured CD8+ T cells from PBMCs, obtained from culture after CMV antigen stimulation. This receptor was identified in a human donor in good health (CMV status not recorded). Some clones in this sample may be carry-over from other donors' samples. The CDR3 here is CASSLVGTGKEGYTF. Written as DNA, the CDR3 is TGTGCCAGCAGTTTAGTCGGGACAGGGAAGGAGGGCTACACCTTC.